This is a list of T cell receptor beta chains from one sample in a study of memory CD4+ T cells and cytomegalovirus serostatus. Clones were sequenced by immunoSEQ multiplex PCR, and TCRdb holds only the in-frame ones, with some missing. The sample has approximately 65,000 clones, approximately 77% seen once. Source material: memory CD4+ T cells from blood. These receptors all stem from an adult in good health and CMV-seronegative. Each CDR3 is given with its conserved first and last residue.

length	J	V	CDR3
12	TRBJ2-5	TRBV28	CASSGVRETQYF
17	TRBJ2-7	TRBV23-1	CASSQSVNTDNSYEQYF
13	TRBJ2-7	TRBV6-5	CASSYYRFGEQYF
15	TRBJ2-1	TRBV5-1	CASSLVQRGGYEQFF
15	TRBJ2-7	TRBV7-9	CASSSVGTGGYEQYF
13	TRBJ2-7	TRBV7-2	CATKRGNSYEQYF
13	TRBJ2-1	TRBV5-6	CASSLRGGSPGFF
15	TRBJ1-1	TRBV6-1	CASSLLQGMNTEAFF
16	TRBJ2-3	TRBV15	CATSRDWGVGTDTQYF
14	TRBJ1-6	TRBV30	CAWSVGHVNSPLHF
15	TRBJ2-2	TRBV9	CASSATGTGTGELFF
15	TRBJ2-1	TRBV5-1	CASSQSSGSYNEQFF
14	TRBJ1-1	TRBV2	CASSKGQGYTEAFF
16	TRBJ1-6	TRBV6-1	CASSERALLLGSPLHF
16	TRBJ2-3	TRBV9	CASSVGSGGASDTQYF
11	TRBJ1-2	TRBV30	CAWSYRGGYTF
16	TRBJ1-1	TRBV5-1	CASSFLGDVMNTEAFF
13	TRBJ2-1	TRBV6-5	CASSPSSFHEQFF
14	TRBJ1-5	TRBV30	CAWSQTVSNQPQHF
15	TRBJ2-5	TRBV6-5	CASSYSSGQQETQYF
14	TRBJ1-6	TRBV6-6	CASREPVYNSPLHF
14	TRBJ1-4	TRBV18	CASSPRQEGEKLFF
16	TRBJ1-4	TRBV2	CASSVRQPVVNEKLFF
15	TRBJ2-2	TRBV4-2	CASSQEGQYTGELFF
15	TRBJ1-1	TRBV25-1	CASSGLRRMNTEAFF